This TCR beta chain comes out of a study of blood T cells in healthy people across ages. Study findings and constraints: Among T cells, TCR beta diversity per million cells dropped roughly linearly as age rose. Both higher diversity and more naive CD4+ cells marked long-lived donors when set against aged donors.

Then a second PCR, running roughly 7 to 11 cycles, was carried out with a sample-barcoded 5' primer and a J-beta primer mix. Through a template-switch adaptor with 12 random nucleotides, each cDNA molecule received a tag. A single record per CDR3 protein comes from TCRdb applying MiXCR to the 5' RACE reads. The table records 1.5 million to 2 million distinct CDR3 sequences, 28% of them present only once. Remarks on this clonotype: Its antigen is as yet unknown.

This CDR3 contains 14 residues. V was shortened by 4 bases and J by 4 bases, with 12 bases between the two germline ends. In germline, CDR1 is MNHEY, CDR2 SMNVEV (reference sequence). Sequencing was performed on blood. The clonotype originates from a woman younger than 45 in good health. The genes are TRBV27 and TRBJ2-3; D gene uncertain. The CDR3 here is CASSYSWLADTQYF. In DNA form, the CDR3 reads TGTGCCAGCAGTTACTCCTGGCTGGCAGATACGCAGTATTTT.